The present TCR beta chain was sequenced within a study of shared clonotypes between healthy human individuals. All donors qualified as healthy HIV-negative adults and had experienced no recent acute infections or vaccinations. The authors ran unsorted PBMC replicate PCRs on 300 ng DNA, tens of thousands of T cell genomes. Only in-frame clones appear in the TCRdb table, and some are missing; sequencing was by immunoSEQ multiplex PCR. Here the sample spans about 450,000 clones, roughly 77% being singletons. This clone was recorded once. Antigen: not known. Germline-derived CDR1 and CDR2 are SGHAT and FQNNGV. The CDR3 covers 13 residues. J gave up 7 bases and V 5 bases, and 8 bases lay outside the gene matches. Study results and limitations: Donor scarcity curtailed the genetic and exposure-history diversity represented herein. Only blood was sampled; tissue repertoires likely differ.

The V gene is TRBV11-2, the J gene TRBJ2-7; 7 positions agree with TRBD1. This TCR was recovered from a woman in her 40s in good health. Some clones in this sample may be carry-over from other donors' samples. The sequenced sample consisted of PBMCs. The CDR3 coding sequence is TGTGCCAGCAGCCCCGGGACAGCTGGGGAGCAGTACTTC. Translation: CASSPGTAGEQYF. Based on the CDR3 plus reference TRBV11-2 and TRBJ2-7, the full variable domain is EAGVAQSPRYKIIEKRQSVAFWCNPISGHATLYWYQQILGQGPKLLIQFQNNGVVDDSQLPKDRFSAERLKGVDSTLKIQPAKLEDSAVYLCASSPGTAGEQYFGPGTRLTVT.